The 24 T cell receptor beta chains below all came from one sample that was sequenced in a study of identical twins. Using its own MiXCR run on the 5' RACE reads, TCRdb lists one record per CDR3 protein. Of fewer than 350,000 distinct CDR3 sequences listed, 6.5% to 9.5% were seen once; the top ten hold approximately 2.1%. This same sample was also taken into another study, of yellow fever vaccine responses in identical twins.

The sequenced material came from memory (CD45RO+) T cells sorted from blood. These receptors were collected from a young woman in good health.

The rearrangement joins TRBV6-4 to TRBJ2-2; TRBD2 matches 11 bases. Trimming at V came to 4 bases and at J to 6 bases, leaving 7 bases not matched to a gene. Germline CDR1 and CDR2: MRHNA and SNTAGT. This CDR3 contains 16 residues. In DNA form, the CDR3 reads TGTGCCAGCAGTGCAGACGGGACTAGCGGTTCCGGGGAGCTGTTTTTT. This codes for CASSADGTSGSGELFF.

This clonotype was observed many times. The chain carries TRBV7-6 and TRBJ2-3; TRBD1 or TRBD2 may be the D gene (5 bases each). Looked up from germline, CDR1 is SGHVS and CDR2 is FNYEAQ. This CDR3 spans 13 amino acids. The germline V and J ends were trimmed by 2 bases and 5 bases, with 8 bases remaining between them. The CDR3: CASSLTGGDTQYF. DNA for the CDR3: TGTGCCAGCAGCTTAACTGGGGGAGATACGCAGTATTTT. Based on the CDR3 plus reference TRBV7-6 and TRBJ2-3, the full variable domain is GAGVSQSPRYKVTKRGQDVALRCDPISGHVSLYWYRQALGQGPEFLTYFNYEAQQDKSGLPNDRFSAERPEGSISTLTIQRTEQRDSAMYRCASSLTGGDTQYFGPGTRLTVL.

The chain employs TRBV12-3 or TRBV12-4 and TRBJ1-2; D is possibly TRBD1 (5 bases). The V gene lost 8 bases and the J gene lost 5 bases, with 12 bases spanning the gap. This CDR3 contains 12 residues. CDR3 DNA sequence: TGTGCCAGCTCCCGGGGGAGGTATGGCTACACCTTC. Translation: CASSRGRYGYTF.

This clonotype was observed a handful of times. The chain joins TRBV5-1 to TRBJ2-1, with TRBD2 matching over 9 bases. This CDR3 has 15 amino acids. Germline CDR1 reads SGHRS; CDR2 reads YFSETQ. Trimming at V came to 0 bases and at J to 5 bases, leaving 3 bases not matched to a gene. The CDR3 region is CASSLGLAGHNEQFF. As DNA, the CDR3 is TGCGCCAGCAGCTTGGGGCTAGCGGGGCACAATGAGCAGTTCTTC.

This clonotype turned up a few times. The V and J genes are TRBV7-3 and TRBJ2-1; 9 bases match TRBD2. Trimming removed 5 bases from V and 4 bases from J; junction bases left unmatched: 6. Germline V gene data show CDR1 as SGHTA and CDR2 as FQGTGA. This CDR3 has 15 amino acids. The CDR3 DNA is TGTGCCAGCAGCACAGGGACTAGCACTTACAATGAGCAGTTCTTC. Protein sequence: CASSTGTSTYNEQFF.

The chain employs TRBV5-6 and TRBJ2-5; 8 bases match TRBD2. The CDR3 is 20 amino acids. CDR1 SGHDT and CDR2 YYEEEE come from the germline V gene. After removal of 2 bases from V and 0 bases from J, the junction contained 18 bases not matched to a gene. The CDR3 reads CASSFSWPRGGRWYQETQYF. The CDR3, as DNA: TGTGCCAGCAGCTTCAGCTGGCCACGGGGGGGCCGTTGGTACCAAGAGACCCAGTACTTC.

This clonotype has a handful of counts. The CDR3 loop is CATSDNQGGLYNEQFF. For the CDR3, the DNA is TGTGCCACCAGTGATAATCAGGGGGGCCTCTACAATGAGCAGTTCTTC. V gene TRBV24-1 combines with J gene TRBJ2-1; D perhaps matches TRBD1 (7 bases). This CDR3 contains 16 residues. The germline V gene encodes CDR1 KGHDR and CDR2 SFDVKD. The V gene lost 3 bases and the J gene lost 3 bases, with 14 bases spanning the gap.

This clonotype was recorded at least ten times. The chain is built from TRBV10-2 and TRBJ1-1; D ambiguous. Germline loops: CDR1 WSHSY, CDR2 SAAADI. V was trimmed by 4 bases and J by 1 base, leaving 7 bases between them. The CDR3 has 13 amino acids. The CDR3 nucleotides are TGCGCCAGCAGTGCGGTAGAGAACACTGAAGCTTTCTTT. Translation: CASSAVENTEAFF.

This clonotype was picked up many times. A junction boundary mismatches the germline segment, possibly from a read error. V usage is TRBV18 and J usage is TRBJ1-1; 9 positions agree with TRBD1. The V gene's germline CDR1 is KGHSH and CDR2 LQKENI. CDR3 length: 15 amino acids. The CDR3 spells CASTPRTGADTEAFF. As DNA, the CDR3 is TGTGCCAGCACACCCCGGACAGGGGCGGACACTGAAGCTTTCTTT. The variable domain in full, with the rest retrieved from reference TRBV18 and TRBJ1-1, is NAGVMQNPRHLVRRRGQEARLRCSPMKGHSHVYWYRQLPEEGLKFMVYLQKENIIDESGMPKERFSAEFPKEGPSILRIQQVVRGDSAAYFCASTPRTGADTEAFFGQGTRLTVV.

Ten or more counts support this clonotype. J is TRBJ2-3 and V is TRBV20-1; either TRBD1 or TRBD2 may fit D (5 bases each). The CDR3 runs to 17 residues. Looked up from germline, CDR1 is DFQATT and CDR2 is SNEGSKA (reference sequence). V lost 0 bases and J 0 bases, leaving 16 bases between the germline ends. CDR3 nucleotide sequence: TGCAGTGCTAGAGATTCTACGGGGCCGGGTAGCACAGATACGCAGTATTTT. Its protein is CSARDSTGPGSTDTQYF.

CDR3 in amino acids: CSASYTMNTEAFF. The CDR3 DNA reads as TGCAGTGCTAGTTACACTATGAACACTGAAGCTTTCTTT. The chain combines TRBV20-1 with TRBJ1-1; D gene uncertain. This CDR3 is 13 amino acids long. Germline CDR1 reads DFQATT; CDR2 reads SNEGSKA (reference sequence). Deletions cut 3 bases from V and 0 bases from J, with 8 bases between.

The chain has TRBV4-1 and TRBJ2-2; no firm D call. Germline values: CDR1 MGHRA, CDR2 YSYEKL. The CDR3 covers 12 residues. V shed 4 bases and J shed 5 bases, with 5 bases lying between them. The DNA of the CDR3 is TGCGCCAGCAGCCTACCTACCGGGGAGCTGTTTTTT. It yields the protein CASSLPTGELFF.

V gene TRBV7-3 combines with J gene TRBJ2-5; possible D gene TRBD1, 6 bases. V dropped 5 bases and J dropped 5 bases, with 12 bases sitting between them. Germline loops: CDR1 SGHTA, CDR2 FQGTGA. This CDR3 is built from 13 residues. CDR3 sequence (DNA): TGTGCCAGCAGCACAGGGTATGGGGAGACCCAGTACTTC. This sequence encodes CASSTGYGETQYF.

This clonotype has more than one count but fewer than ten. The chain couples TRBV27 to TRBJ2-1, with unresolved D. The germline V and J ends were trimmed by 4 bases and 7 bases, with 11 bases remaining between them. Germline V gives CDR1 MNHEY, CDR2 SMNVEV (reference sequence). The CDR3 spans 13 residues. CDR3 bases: TGTGCCAGCAGTTCCCCCCCTGGGAATGAGCAGTTCTTC. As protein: CASSSPPGNEQFF.

The CDR3 loop is CASGPTTGVPSYEQYF. The CDR3, as DNA: TGTGCCAGCGGACCTACTACAGGGGTTCCCTCCTACGAGCAGTACTTC. The V gene is TRBV7-8, the J gene TRBJ2-7; TRBD1 matches at 7 bases. The trim removed 8 bases at V and 0 bases at J, leaving 13 bases unmatched. The CDR3 extends over 16 amino acids. From germline, CDR1 is SGHVS and CDR2 FQNEAQ.

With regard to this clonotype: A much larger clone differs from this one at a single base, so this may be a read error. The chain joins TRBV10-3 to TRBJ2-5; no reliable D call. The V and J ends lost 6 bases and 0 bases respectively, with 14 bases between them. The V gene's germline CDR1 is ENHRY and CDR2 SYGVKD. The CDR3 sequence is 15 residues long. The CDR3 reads CAISVLPTYQETQYF. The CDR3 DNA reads TGTGCCATCAGCGTCCTACCGACGTACCAAGAGACCCAGTACTTC.

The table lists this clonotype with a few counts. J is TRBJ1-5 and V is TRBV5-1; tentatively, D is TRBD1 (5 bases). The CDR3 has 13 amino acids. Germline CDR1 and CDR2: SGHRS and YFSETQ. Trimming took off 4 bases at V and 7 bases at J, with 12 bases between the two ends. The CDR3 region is CASSPQVGQPQHF. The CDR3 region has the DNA TGCGCCAGCAGCCCACAGGTCGGACAGCCCCAGCATTTT.

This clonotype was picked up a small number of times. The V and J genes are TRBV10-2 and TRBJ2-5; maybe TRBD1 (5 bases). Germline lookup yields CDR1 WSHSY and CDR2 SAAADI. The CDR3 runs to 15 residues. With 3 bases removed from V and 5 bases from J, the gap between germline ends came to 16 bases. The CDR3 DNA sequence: TGCGCCAGCAGTGAAATAGGGGCCGGGCGGGAGACCCAGTACTTC. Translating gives CASSEIGAGRETQYF.

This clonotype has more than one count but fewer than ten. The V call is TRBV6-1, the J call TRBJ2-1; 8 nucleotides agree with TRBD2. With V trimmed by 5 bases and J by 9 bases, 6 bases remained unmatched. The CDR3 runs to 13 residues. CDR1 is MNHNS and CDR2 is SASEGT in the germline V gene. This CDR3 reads CASSISGSGEQFF. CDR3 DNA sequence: TGTGCCAGCAGTATAAGCGGGAGCGGTGAGCAGTTCTTC.

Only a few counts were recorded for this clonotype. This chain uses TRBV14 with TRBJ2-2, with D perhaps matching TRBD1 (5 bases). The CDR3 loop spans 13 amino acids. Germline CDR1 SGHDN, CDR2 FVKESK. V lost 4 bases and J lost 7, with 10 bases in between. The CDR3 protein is CASSPRAGGELFF. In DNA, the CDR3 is TGTGCCAGCAGCCCCAGGGCAGGCGGGGAGCTGTTTTTT. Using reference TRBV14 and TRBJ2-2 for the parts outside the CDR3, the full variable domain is EAGVTQFPSHSVIEKGQTVTLRCDPISGHDNLYWYRRVMGKEIKFLLHFVKESKQDESGMPNNRFLAERTGGTYSTLKVQPAELEDSGVYFCASSPRAGGELFFGEGSRLTVL.

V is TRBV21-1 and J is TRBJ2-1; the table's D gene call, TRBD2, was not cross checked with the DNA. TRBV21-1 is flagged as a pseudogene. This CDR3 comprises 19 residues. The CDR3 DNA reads TGTGCCAGCAGCAAAACCGGGACTAGCGGGATGAGCTCCTACAATGAGCAGTTCTTC. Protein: CASSKTGTSGMSSYNEQFF.

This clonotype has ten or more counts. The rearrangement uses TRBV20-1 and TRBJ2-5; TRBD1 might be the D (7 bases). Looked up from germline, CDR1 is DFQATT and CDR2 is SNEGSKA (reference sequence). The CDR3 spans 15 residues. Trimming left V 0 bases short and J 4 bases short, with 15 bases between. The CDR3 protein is CSARDPGQGGETQYF. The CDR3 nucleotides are TGCAGTGCTAGAGATCCAGGTCAGGGGGGAGAGACCCAGTACTTC.

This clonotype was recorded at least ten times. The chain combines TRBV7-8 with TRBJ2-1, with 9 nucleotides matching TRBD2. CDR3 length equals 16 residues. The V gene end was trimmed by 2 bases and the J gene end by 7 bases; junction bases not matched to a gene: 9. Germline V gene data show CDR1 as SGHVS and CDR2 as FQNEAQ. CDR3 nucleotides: TGTGCCAGCAGCTTACTACTAGCGGGCGCTCGGAATGAGCAGTTCTTC. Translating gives CASSLLLAGARNEQFF.

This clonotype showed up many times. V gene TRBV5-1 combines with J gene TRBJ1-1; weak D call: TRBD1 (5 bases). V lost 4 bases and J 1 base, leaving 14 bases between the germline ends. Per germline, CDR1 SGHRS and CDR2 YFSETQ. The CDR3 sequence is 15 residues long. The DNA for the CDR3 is TGCGCCAGCAGCATGAGGGACGGCAAGAACACTGAAGCTTTCTTT. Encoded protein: CASSMRDGKNTEAFF.